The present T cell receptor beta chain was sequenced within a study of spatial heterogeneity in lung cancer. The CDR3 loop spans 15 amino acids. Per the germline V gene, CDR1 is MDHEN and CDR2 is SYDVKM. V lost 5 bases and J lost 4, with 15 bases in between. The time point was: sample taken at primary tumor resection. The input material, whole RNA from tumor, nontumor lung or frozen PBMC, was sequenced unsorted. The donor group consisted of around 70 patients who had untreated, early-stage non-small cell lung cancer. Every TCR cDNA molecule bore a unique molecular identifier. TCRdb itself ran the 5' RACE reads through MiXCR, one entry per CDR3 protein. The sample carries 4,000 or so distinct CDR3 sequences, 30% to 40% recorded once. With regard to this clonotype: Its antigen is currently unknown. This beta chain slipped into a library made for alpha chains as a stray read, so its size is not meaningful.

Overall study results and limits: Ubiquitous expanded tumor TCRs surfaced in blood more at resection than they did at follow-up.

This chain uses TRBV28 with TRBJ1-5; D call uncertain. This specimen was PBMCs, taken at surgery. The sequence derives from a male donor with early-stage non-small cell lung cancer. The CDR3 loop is CASSPSWGSNQPQHF. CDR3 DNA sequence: TGTGCCAGCAGTCCGTCATGGGGATCTAATCAGCCCCAGCATTTT.